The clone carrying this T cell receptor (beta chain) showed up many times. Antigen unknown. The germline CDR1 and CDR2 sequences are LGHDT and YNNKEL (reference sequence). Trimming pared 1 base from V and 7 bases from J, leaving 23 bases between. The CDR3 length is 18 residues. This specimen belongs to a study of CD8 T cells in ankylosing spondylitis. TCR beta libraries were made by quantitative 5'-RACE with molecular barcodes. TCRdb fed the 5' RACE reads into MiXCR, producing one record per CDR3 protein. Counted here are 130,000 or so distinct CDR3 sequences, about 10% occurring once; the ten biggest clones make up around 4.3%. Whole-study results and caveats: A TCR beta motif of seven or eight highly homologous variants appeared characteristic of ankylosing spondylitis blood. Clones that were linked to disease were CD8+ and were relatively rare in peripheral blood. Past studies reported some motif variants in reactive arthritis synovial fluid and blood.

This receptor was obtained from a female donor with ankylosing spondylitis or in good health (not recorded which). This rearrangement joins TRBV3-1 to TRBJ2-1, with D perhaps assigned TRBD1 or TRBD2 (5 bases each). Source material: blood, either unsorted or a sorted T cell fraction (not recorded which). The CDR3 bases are TGTGCCAGCAGCCAAGGTATTTTGGGGGTGGTAGACGGAAATGAGCAGTTCTTC. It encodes CASSQGILGVVDGNEQFF.